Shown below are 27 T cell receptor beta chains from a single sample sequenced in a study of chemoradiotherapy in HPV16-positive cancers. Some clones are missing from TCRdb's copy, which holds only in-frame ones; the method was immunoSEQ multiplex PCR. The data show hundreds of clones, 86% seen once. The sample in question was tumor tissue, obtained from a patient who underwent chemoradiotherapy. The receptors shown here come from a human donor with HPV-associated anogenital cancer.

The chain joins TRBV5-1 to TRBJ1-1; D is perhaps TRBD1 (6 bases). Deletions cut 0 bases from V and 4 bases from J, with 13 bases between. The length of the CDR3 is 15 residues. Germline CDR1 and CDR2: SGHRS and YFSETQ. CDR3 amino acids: CASSLGRGASTEAFF. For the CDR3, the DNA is TGCGCCAGCAGCTTGGGTCGGGGGGCGAGCACTGAAGCTTTCTTT.

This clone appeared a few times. The CDR3 bases are TGTGCCAGCAGCTTATTGGGTTCGAACACTGAAGCTTTCTTT. It codes for CASSLLGSNTEAFF. The chain combines TRBV7-2 with TRBJ1-1; no clear D gene. Germline V gives CDR1 SGHTA, CDR2 FQGNSA. V was cut by 2 bases and J by 1 base, with 8 bases left in between. This CDR3 is 14 amino acids long.

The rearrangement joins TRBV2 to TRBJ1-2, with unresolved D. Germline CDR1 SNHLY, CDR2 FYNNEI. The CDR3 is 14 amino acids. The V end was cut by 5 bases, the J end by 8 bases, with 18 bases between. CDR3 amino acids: CASSPDGGLNGYTF. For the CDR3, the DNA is TGTGCCAGCAGTCCCGATGGAGGATTGAACGGCTACACCTTC.

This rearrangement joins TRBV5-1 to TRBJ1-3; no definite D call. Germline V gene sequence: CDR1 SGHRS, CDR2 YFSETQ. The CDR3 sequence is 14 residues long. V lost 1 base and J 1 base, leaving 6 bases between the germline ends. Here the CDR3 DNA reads TGCGCCAGCAGCTTGAACCCTTCTGGAAACACCATATATTTT. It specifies CASSLNPSGNTIYF.

The CDR3 protein is CASSPSAGGTDTQYF. As DNA, the CDR3 is TGTGCCAGCAGTCCCTCAGCGGGGGGCACAGATACGCAGTATTTT. The V call is TRBV6-4, the J call TRBJ2-3; 8 nucleotides agree with TRBD2. CDR3 size: 15 residues. Unmatched junction bases numbered 5, after V lost 5 bases and J lost 1 base. Looked up from germline, CDR1 is MRHNA and CDR2 is SNTAGT.

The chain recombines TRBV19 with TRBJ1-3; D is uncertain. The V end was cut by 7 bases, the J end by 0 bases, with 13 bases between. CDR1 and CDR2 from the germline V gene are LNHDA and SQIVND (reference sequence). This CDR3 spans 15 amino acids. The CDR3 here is CASTPTGTSGNTIYF. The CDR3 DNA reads TGTGCCAGTACCCCGACGGGTACCTCTGGAAACACCATATATTTT.

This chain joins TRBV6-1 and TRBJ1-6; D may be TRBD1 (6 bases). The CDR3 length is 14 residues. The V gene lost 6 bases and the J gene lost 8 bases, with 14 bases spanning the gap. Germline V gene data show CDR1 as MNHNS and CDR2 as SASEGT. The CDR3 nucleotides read TGTGCCAGCAGCTTCGCAGGGGCGGATTCACCCCTCCACTTT. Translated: CASSFAGADSPLHF.

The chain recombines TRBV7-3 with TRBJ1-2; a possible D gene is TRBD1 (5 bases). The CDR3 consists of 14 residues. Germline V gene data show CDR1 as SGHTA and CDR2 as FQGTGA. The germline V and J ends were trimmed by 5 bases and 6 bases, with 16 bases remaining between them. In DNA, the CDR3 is TGTGCCAGCAGCCCTGGGCCGGGGGTCAATGGCTACACCTTC. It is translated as CASSPGPGVNGYTF.

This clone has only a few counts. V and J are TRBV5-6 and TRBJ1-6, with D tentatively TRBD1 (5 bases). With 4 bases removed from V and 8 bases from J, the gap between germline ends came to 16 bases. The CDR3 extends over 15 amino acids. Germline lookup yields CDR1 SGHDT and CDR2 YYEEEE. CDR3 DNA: TGTGCCAGCAGCCGCCCCGGGACGGTGGATTCACCCCTCCACTTT. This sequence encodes CASSRPGTVDSPLHF.

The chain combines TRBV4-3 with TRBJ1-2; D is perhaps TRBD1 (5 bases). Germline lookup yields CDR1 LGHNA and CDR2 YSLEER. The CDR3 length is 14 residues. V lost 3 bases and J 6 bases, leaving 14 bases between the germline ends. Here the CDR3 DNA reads TGCGCCAGCAGCCAGACTGGGGACGGAGATGGCTACACCTTC. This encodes CASSQTGDGDGYTF.

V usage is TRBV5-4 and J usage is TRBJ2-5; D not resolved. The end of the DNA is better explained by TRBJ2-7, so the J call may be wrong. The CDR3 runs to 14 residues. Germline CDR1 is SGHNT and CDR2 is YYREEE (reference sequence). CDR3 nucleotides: TGTGCCAGCAGCTTGAGGCGAGGAAACTACGAGCAGTACTTC. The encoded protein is CASSLRRGNYEQYF.

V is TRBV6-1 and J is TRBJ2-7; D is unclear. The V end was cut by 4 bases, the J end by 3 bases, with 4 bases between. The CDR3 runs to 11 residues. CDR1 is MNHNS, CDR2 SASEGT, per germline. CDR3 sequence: CASSVVYEQYF. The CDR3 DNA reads TGTGCCAGCAGTGTCGTCTACGAGCAGTACTTC.

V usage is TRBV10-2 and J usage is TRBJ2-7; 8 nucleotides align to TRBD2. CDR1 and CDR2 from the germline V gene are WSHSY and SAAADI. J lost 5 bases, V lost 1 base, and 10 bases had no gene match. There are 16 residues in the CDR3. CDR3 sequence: CASSEWLAGSKDEQYF. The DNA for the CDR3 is TGCGCCAGCAGTGAGTGGCTAGCGGGCTCCAAGGACGAGCAGTACTTC.

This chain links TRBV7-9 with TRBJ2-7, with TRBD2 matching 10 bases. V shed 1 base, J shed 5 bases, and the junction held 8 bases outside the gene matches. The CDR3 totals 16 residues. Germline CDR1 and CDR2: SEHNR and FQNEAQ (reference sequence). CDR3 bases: TGTGCCAGCAGCTTAGGGGGACTAGCGCTAGGGAACGAGCAGTACTTC. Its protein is CASSLGGLALGNEQYF.

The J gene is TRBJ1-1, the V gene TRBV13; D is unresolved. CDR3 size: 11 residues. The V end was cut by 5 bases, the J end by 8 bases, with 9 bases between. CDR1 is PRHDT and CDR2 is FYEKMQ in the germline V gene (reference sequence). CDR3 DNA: TGTGCCAGCAGCAGCCGTCTAGAAGCTTTCTTT. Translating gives CASSSRLEAFF.

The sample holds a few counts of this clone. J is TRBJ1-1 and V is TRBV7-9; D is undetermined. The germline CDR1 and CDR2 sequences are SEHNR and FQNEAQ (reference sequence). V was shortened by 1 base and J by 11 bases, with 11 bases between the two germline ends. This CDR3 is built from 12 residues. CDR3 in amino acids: CASSLDVIGAFF. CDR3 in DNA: TGTGCCAGCAGCTTAGATGTGATAGGGGCTTTCTTT.

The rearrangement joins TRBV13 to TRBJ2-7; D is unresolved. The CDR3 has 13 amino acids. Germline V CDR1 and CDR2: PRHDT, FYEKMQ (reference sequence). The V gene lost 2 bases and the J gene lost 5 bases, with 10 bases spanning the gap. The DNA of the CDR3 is TGTGCCAGCAGCTTAAGCCCCGTCGACGAGCAGTACTTC. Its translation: CASSLSPVDEQYF.

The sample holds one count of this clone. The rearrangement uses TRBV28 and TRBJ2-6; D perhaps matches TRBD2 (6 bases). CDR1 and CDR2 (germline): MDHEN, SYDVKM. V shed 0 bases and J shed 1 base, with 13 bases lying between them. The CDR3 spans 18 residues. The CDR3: CASSLWEGLSSGANVLTF. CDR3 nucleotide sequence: TGTGCCAGCAGTTTATGGGAGGGCCTCTCATCTGGGGCCAACGTCCTGACTTTC.

The CDR3 sequence is CASSLEGTSNYGYTF. The CDR3 region has the DNA TGTGCCAGCAGCTTGGAGGGGACCTCCAACTATGGCTACACCTTC. This sequence joins TRBV5-4 and TRBJ1-2, with D tentatively TRBD1 (5 bases). V lost 0 bases and J lost 2, with 11 bases in between. The CDR3 covers 15 residues. Germline V CDR1 and CDR2: SGHNT, YYREEE (reference sequence).

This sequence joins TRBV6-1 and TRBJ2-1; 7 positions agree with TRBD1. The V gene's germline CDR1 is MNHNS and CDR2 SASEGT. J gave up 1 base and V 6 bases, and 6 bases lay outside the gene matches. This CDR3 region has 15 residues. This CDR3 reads CASSPTGESYNEQFF. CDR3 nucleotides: TGTGCCAGCAGCCCTACAGGGGAATCCTACAATGAGCAGTTCTTC.

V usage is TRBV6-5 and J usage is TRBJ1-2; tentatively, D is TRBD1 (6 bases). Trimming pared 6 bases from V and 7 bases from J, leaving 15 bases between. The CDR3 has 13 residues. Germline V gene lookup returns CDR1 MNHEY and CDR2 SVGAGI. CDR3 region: CASSGKIGGGYTF. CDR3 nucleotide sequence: TGTGCCAGCAGCGGCAAAATAGGGGGTGGCTACACCTTC.

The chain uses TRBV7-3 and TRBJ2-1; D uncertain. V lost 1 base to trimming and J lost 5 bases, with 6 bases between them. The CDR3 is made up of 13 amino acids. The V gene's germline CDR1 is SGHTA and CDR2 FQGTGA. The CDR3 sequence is CASSLMLHNEQFF. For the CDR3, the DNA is TGTGCCAGCAGCTTAATGTTGCACAATGAGCAGTTCTTC.

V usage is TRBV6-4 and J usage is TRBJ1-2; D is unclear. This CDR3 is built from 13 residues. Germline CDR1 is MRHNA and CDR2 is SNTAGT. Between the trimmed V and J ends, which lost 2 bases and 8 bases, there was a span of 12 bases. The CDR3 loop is CASSDGGLRGYTF. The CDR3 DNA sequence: TGTGCCAGCAGTGACGGAGGATTAAGGGGCTACACCTTC.

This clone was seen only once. Here the CDR3 DNA reads TGTGCCAGCAGTGAAAGGAGGATAGGGGGCGGTGAAAAACTGTTTTTT. Its translation is CASSERRIGGGEKLFF. The rearrangement uses TRBV6-1 and TRBJ1-4, with 7 nucleotides matching TRBD1. The CDR3 totals 16 residues. V trimming: 2 bases; J trimming: 7 bases; junction bases outside the gene matches: 10. CDR1 and CDR2 (germline): MNHNS, SASEGT.

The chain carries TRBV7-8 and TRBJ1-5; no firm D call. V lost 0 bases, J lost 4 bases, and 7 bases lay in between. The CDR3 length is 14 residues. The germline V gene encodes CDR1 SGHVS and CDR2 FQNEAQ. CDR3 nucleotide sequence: TGTGCCAGCAGCTTAGCTGAGAGTAATCAGCCCCAGCATTTT. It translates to CASSLAESNQPQHF. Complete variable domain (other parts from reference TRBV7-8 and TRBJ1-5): GAGVSQSPRYKVAKRGQDVALRCDPISGHVSLFWYQQALGQGPEFLTYFQNEAQLDKSGLPSDRFFAERPEGSVSTLKIQRTQQEDSAVYLCASSLAESNQPQHFGDGTRLSIL.

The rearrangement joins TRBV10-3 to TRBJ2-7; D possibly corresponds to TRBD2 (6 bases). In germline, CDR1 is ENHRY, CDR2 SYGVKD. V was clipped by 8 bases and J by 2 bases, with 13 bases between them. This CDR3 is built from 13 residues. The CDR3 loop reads CAIQGLPAYEQYF. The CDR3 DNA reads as TGTGCCATCCAGGGACTCCCTGCCTACGAGCAGTACTTC.

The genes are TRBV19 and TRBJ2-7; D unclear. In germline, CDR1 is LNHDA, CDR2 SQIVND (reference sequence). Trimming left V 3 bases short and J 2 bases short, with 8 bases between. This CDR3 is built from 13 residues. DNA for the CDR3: TGTGCCAGTAGTATCAGCAGTACCTACGAGCAGTACTTC. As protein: CASSISSTYEQYF. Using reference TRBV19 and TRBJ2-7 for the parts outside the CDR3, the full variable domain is DGGITQSPKYLFRKEGQNVTLSCEQNLNHDAMYWYRQDPGQGLRLIYYSQIVNDFQKGDIAEGYSVSREKKESFPLTVTSAQKNPTAFYLCASSISSTYEQYFGPGTRLTVT.